Below, 13 T cell receptor beta chains from the same sample are listed, as sequenced in a study of T cell repertoires in cytomegalovirus infection. Via MiXCR, TCRdb re-called the reads, giving one row per CDR3 protein. The sample yields 400,000 or so distinct CDR3 sequences, roughly 20% seen once. Sequenced material: PBMCs. The receptors stem from a human donor in good health (CMV status not recorded). Some clones in this sample may be carry-over from other donors' samples.

The V gene is TRBV12-3 or TRBV12-4, the J gene TRBJ2-1; 7 bases match TRBD2. The length of the CDR3 is 15 residues. V was clipped by 7 bases and J by 7 bases; unmatched bases: 13. The CDR3 DNA follows: TGTGCCAGCACCCTGGGAGGGAGGGCCTTGAATGAGCAGTTCTTC. Its protein is CASTLGGRALNEQFF.

This clonotype was counted ten times or more. The CDR3 loop is CASSLGGLAGAGETQYF. The CDR3 DNA is TGTGCCAGCAGCTTAGGGGGACTAGCGGGGGCCGGGGAGACCCAGTACTTC. This chain joins TRBV7-2 and TRBJ2-5; 14 nucleotides align to TRBD2. There are 17 residues in the CDR3. Germline CDR1 SGHTA, CDR2 FQGNSA. V shed 1 base, J shed 5 bases, and the junction held 6 bases outside the gene matches.

This clonotype came up a few times. The chain has TRBV10-3 and TRBJ2-3, with D perhaps matching TRBD1 or TRBD2 (6 bases each). The CDR3 runs 14 residues. The V gene lost 4 bases and the J gene lost 5 bases, with 13 bases spanning the gap. Germline CDR1 and CDR2: ENHRY and SYGVKD. As DNA, the CDR3 is TGTGCCATCAGTGTTCAGAGGGGGGAAGATACGCAGTATTTT. Translation: CAISVQRGEDTQYF.

Sample share makes this clonotype medium-sized (0.01 to 0.1%). The rearrangement joins TRBV28 to TRBJ1-3; D gene ambiguous. V lost 3 bases, J lost 0 bases, and 3 bases lay in between. CDR1 and CDR2 (germline): MDHEN, SYDVKM. The CDR3 sequence is 13 residues long. The CDR3 coding sequence is TGTGCCAGCAGTTTCAGCTCTGGAAACACCATATATTTT. Its translation is CASSFSSGNTIYF.

This clonotype was counted between two and nine times. The V and J genes are TRBV4-2 and TRBJ2-7; 7 nucleotides agree with TRBD1. Germline CDR1 is LGHNA and CDR2 is YNFKEQ. The J segment lost 6 bases and the V segment lost 4 bases, leaving 6 bases of the junction unmatched. This CDR3 contains 13 residues. CDR3 in DNA: TGTGCCAGCAGCCGCACAGGGGAGAGCGAGCAGTACTTC. It yields the protein CASSRTGESEQYF.

This clonotype appeared many times. CDR3 bases: TGTGCCAGCAGCCCCAACGGACTAGCCGATGAGCAGTTCTTC. It translates to CASSPNGLADEQFF. The rearrangement joins TRBV6-2 or TRBV6-3 to TRBJ2-1; 8 bases are shared with TRBD2. Germline CDR1 MNHEY, CDR2 SVGEGT. This CDR3 is 14 amino acids long. After removal of 6 bases from V and 8 bases from J, the junction contained 9 bases not matched to a gene.

Written as DNA, the CDR3 is TGTGCCAGCAAGTCTGGGGACTATGGCTACACCTTC. This sequence encodes CASKSGDYGYTF. This rearrangement joins TRBV6-5 to TRBJ1-2; D unclear. V was trimmed by 7 bases and J by 3 bases, leaving 9 bases between them. CDR1 is MNHEY, CDR2 SVGAGI, per germline. The CDR3 runs to 12 residues.

This clonotype has ten or more counts. J is TRBJ1-1 and V is TRBV12-5, with TRBD1 as a possible D gene (5 bases). Germline CDR1 is LGHNT and CDR2 is FRNRAP. The CDR3 covers 16 residues. Trimming left V 4 bases short and J 3 bases short, with 18 bases between. The CDR3 spells CASGSLRGAPHTEAFF. The CDR3 nucleotides are TGTGCTAGTGGTTCCCTAAGGGGAGCCCCCCACACTGAAGCTTTCTTT.

The J gene is TRBJ1-5, the V gene TRBV19; 7 nucleotides align to TRBD1. Trimming removed 2 bases from V and 4 bases from J; junction bases left unmatched: 5. The germline V gene encodes CDR1 LNHDA and CDR2 SQIVND (reference sequence). The CDR3 is 15 residues long. This CDR3 reads CASSILGGFNQPQHF. CDR3 bases: TGTGCCAGTAGTATATTAGGGGGCTTTAATCAGCCCCAGCATTTT.

This clonotype was counted ten times or more. The chain employs TRBV12-3 or TRBV12-4 and TRBJ1-2; D possibly corresponds to TRBD1 (5 bases). The V and J ends lost 5 bases and 0 bases respectively, with 22 bases between them. The CDR3 is 18 residues long. CDR3 region: CASSPSGTATDTNYGYTF. As DNA, the CDR3 is TGTGCCAGCAGTCCGTCCGGGACGGCGACCGATACTAACTATGGCTACACCTTC.

This clonotype was counted many times. The chain uses TRBV7-2 and TRBJ2-7; D perhaps matches TRBD1 (5 bases). Germline CDR1 is SGHTA and CDR2 is FQGNSA. Trimming stripped 3 bases from V and 2 bases from J, with 14 bases between. The CDR3 loop spans 15 amino acids. The DNA for the CDR3 is TGTGCCAGCAGCTTTTACCCAGGGTCTACCTACGAGCAGTACTTC. This codes for CASSFYPGSTYEQYF.

This clonotype was seen only a few times. This chain joins TRBV5-5 and TRBJ2-7; D is undetermined. This CDR3 region has 13 residues. The germline V gene encodes CDR1 SGHKS and CDR2 YYEKEE (reference sequence). Between the trimmed V and J ends, which lost 4 bases and 4 bases, there was a span of 12 bases. The CDR3 DNA reads TGTGCCAGCAGCAGTTTCGGACGGTACGAGCAGTACTTC. Protein sequence: CASSSFGRYEQYF.

This clonotype showed up just a few times. V and J are TRBV12-3 or TRBV12-4 and TRBJ1-6, with 7 nucleotides matching TRBD1. The length of the CDR3 is 15 residues. The trim removed 5 bases at V and 8 bases at J, leaving 9 bases unmatched. The CDR3 loop is CASSGAGQRDSPLHF. CDR3 bases: TGTGCCAGCAGTGGGGCGGGACAGAGAGATTCACCCCTCCACTTT.